These 29 T cell receptor beta chains were sequenced from one sample in a study of tumor-infiltrating lymphocytes in primary liver carcinoma. Synthesis of TCR beta cDNA was carried out from 500 ng total RNA with a constant-region primer. TCR beta libraries came from three nested multiplex PCR rounds using slightly modified ARM-PCR. The study ran its first two PCR rounds for approximately 10 cycles each, using TRBV1-TRBV30 forward primers and a C-beta reverse primer. Using its own MiXCR run on the multiplex PCR reads, TCRdb lists one record per CDR3 protein. The sample lists about 320,000 distinct CDR3 sequences, more than 55% occurring once. Germline DNA was also extracted, while the blood RNA originated from unsorted whole blood. Sequenced sample: peripheral blood. Receptors were obtained from a man aged 40-49 years with primary liver carcinoma and hepatitis B virus infection.

This clonotype came up once. A much larger clone differs by one base, so this may be a read error. The chain is built from TRBV4-3 and TRBJ2-4, with 9 positions matching TRBD1. Trimming cost V 2 bases and J 4 bases; bases outside gene matches: 3. The CDR3 covers 15 residues. Per germline, CDR1 LGHNA and CDR2 YSLEER. The CDR3 protein is CASSQLTGGKNIQYF. In nucleotides, the CDR3 is TGCGCCAGCAGCCAATTGACAGGGGGGAAAAACATTCAGTACTTC.

This chain uses TRBV11-2 with TRBJ2-1; 7 bases agree with TRBD1. The ends lost 8 bases at V and 5 bases at J; junction bases unmatched: 6. This CDR3 is built from 13 residues. Germline CDR1 SGHAT, CDR2 FQNNGV. CDR3 region: CASVRTGNNEQFF. Written as DNA, the CDR3 is TGTGCCAGCGTTCGGACAGGAAACAATGAGCAGTTCTTC. Complete variable domain (other parts from reference TRBV11-2 and TRBJ2-1): EAGVAQSPRYKIIEKRQSVAFWCNPISGHATLYWYQQILGQGPKLLIQFQNNGVVDDSQLPKDRFSAERLKGVDSTLKIQPAKLEDSAVYLCASVRTGNNEQFFGPGTRLTVL.

As regards this clonotype: This could be a read error, since a much larger clone is one nucleotide away. V gene TRBV6-6 combines with J gene TRBJ2-6; the D gene is possibly TRBD1 (5 bases). Germline CDR1 MNHNY, CDR2 SVGAGI (reference sequence). CDR3 length equals 13 residues. The CDR3 sequence is CASRNSGANILTF. CDR3 in DNA: TGTGCCAGCAGGAACTCTGGGGCCAACATCCTGACTTTC.

With regard to this clonotype: One junction end does not reproduce the germline sequence, and a read error may be involved. The chain uses TRBV28 and TRBJ1-1; D unclear. This CDR3 region has 11 residues. In germline, CDR1 is MDHEN, CDR2 SYDVKM. The CDR3 nucleotides are TGTGCCACCCGTAGTCGTCCTGAAGTTTTCTTT. This codes for CATRSRPEVFF. Variable domain in full (rest from reference TRBV28 and TRBJ1-1): DVKVTQSSRYLVKRTGEKVFLECVQDMDHENMFWYRQDPGLGLRLIYFSYDVKMKEKGDIPEGYSVSREKKERFSLILESASTNQTSMYLCATRSRPEVFFGQGTRLTVV.

This clonotype was seen ten or more times. The rearrangement joins TRBV12-3 or TRBV12-4 to TRBJ1-5, with D possibly being TRBD1 (5 bases). The V end lost 5 bases, the J end lost 0 bases, and 11 bases lay between the germline ends. The CDR3 is 15 residues long. The chain's CDR3 is CASSPAGDSNQPQHF. The CDR3 DNA is TGTGCCAGCAGTCCAGCGGGGGATAGCAATCAGCCCCAGCATTTT.

This chain uses TRBV5-4 with TRBJ2-5; 9 bases are a match to TRBD1. CDR3 length: 15 amino acids. The junction had 6 bases not matched to a gene; V was cut back by 4 bases and J by 2 bases. Germline V lookup: CDR1 SGHNT, CDR2 YYREEE (reference sequence). CDR3 sequence (DNA): TGTGCCAGCAGCAATGGACAGGGGAAACAAGAGACCCAGTACTTC. Its protein is CASSNGQGKQETQYF.

A note on this clonotype: An end of the junction does not agree with germline; a read error may underlie this. The rearrangement uses TRBV4-1 and TRBJ2-1, with TRBD2 matching 7 bases. This CDR3 is 17 amino acids long. CDR1 and CDR2 (germline): MGHRA, YSYEKL. CDR3 sequence reads: CVSSQDPLTGGGNEQFF. In nucleotides, the CDR3 is TGCGTCAGCAGCCAAGACCCCCTAACGGGAGGAGGGAATGAGCAGTTCTTC.

Concerning this clonotype itself: A read error may explain this, as a much larger clone is one base away. The chain recombines TRBV7-9 with TRBJ2-6, with D unclear. V lost 5 bases and J 1 base, leaving 9 bases between the germline ends. The CDR3 covers 15 residues. Looked up from germline, CDR1 is SEHNR and CDR2 is FQNEAQ (reference sequence). CDR3 sequence reads: CASSLTKSGANVLTF. The CDR3, as DNA: TGTGCCAGCAGCCTCACAAAGTCTGGGGCCAACGTCCTGACTTTC.

Note on this clonotype: Compared with germline, one end of the junction differs, possibly owing to a read error. The rearrangement joins TRBV5-1 to TRBJ2-3; D is perhaps TRBD2 (6 bases). The CDR3 contains 15 residues. Germline V lookup: CDR1 SGHRS, CDR2 YFSETQ. The CDR3 DNA reads TGCGCCAGCAGGGGTAGCGGAGGGAGTACAGATACGCACTATTTT. Translation gives CASRGSGGSTDTHYF.

This chain uses TRBV5-1 with TRBJ2-1; 9 bases align to TRBD2. The CDR3 runs 16 residues. Germline V gives CDR1 SGHRS, CDR2 YFSETQ. Trimming at V came to 0 bases and at J to 8 bases, leaving 9 bases not matched to a gene. The CDR3 reads CASSLDSSGRSDEQFF. CDR3 nucleotides: TGCGCCAGCAGCTTGGATAGTAGCGGGAGATCCGATGAGCAGTTCTTC. The full variable domain, rest sourced from reference TRBV5-1 and TRBJ2-1, is KAGVTQTPRYLIKTRGQQVTLSCSPISGHRSVSWYQQTPGQGLQFLFEYFSETQRNKGNFPGRFSGRQFSNSRSEMNVSTLELGDSALYLCASSLDSSGRSDEQFFGPGTRLTVL.

This clonotype turned up a few times. This rearrangement joins TRBV6-1 to TRBJ1-1; D gene unclear. The CDR3 is made up of 15 amino acids. From germline, CDR1 is MNHNS and CDR2 SASEGT. Between the trimmed V and J ends, which lost 3 bases and 4 bases, there was a span of 15 bases. Written as DNA, the CDR3 is TGTGCCAGCAGTGACAGGTGGAACGAGGGCACTGAAGCTTTCTTT. Encoded protein: CASSDRWNEGTEAFF.

As for this clonotype: The junction and the germline gene differ at one end; a read error may be behind it. The DNA of the CDR3 is TGTGCCAGCAGCCAGGACAGCTCCTATAATTCACCCCACCACTTT. Its translation is CASSQDSSYNSPHHF. The rearrangement joins TRBV4-3 to TRBJ1-6; tentative D call: TRBD1 (6 bases). Germline V gene lookup returns CDR1 LGHNA and CDR2 YSLEER. The length of the CDR3 is 15 residues.

This clonotype has a count of ten or more. V is TRBV28 and J is TRBJ1-1; D unresolved. V gave up 6 bases and J gave up 6 bases, with 8 bases separating them. This CDR3 contains 11 residues. Germline V gives CDR1 MDHEN, CDR2 SYDVKM. Here the CDR3 reads CASRGKPEAFF. The CDR3 nucleotides are TGTGCCAGCAGAGGGAAGCCTGAAGCTTTCTTT. The variable domain in full, with the rest retrieved from reference TRBV28 and TRBJ1-1, is DVKVTQSSRYLVKRTGEKVFLECVQDMDHENMFWYRQDPGLGLRLIYFSYDVKMKEKGDIPEGYSVSREKKERFSLILESASTNQTSMYLCASRGKPEAFFGQGTRLTVV.

There are many counts of this clonotype. The V call is TRBV4-2, the J call TRBJ2-1; possible D gene TRBD2, 6 bases. The germline CDR1 and CDR2 sequences are LGHNA and YNFKEQ. There are 15 residues in the CDR3. The V gene lost 2 bases and the J gene lost 4 bases, with 12 bases spanning the gap. The CDR3, as DNA: TGTGCCAGCAGCCAAATGGGAGGAGGATACAATGAGCAGTTCTTC. It translates to CASSQMGGGYNEQFF.

In the case of this clonotype: With a much larger clone just one base away, this may be a read error. The genes are TRBV29-1 and TRBJ2-1, with D unclear. Germline V gene data show CDR1 as SQVTM and CDR2 as ANQGSEA. V was clipped by 5 bases and J by 8 bases, with 13 bases between them. The CDR3 runs to 12 residues. The CDR3, as DNA: TGCAGCGTTCCCGGGTATTACGATGAGCAGTTCTTC. Amino acid sequence: CSVPGYYDEQFF.

V is TRBV5-1 and J is TRBJ2-3; 7 bases fit TRBD1. The CDR3 contains 17 residues. After removal of 4 bases from V and 3 bases from J, the junction contained 14 bases not matched to a gene. The germline CDR1 and CDR2 sequences are SGHRS and YFSETQ. In DNA form, the CDR3 reads TGCGCCAGCAGCGAGGTCGACAGGGTCGCTAGAACAGATACGCAGTATTTT. It translates to CASSEVDRVARTDTQYF.

Details on this clonotype: One base away lies a much larger clone, so this may be a sequencing read error. This rearrangement joins TRBV6-6 to TRBJ2-6; D is perhaps TRBD2 (6 bases). The germline CDR1 and CDR2 sequences are MNHNY and SVGAGI (reference sequence). The V and J ends lost 6 bases and 5 bases respectively, with 14 bases between them. The CDR3 length is 15 residues. CDR3 nucleotide sequence: TGTGCCAGCAGGCACCGGGGGACTCGGGCCAACGTCCTGACTTTC. Translation: CASRHRGTRANVLTF.

With respect to this clonotype: This CDR3 is missing its conserved last phenylalanine or tryptophan, likely due to a read error. The genes are TRBV7-8 and TRBJ1-3; perhaps TRBD1 as D (5 bases). Per germline, CDR1 SGHVS and CDR2 FQNEAQ. V lost 7 bases to trimming and J lost 9 bases, with 19 bases between them. This CDR3 region has 14 residues. The CDR3 spells CASTKGWGRSTIYY. CDR3 nucleotides: TGTGCCAGCACGAAGGGGTGGGGCCGGAGCACCATATATTAT.

A remark on this clonotype: One junction end does not reproduce the germline sequence, and a read error may be involved. This chain uses TRBV4-2 with TRBJ2-1; D is possibly TRBD2 (5 bases). Germline CDR1 LGHNA, CDR2 YNFKEQ. CDR3 length: 16 residues. CDR3 coding DNA: TGTGCCAGTAGCCAAGTACCTAACGGGGATTACAATGAGCAGTTCTTC. Its protein is CASSQVPNGDYNEQFF.

This clonotype was detected a few times. The rearrangement uses TRBV10-3 and TRBJ2-5; D is perhaps TRBD2 (7 bases). Trimming stripped 2 bases from V and 5 bases from J, with 9 bases between. The germline CDR1 and CDR2 sequences are ENHRY and SYGVKD. This CDR3 region has 13 residues. The CDR3 DNA is TGTGCCATCAGTGAGGGGAGGGGGGAGACCCAGTACTTC. Protein sequence: CAISEGRGETQYF.

This rearrangement joins TRBV29-1 to TRBJ2-2; D may be TRBD1 (5 bases). CDR1 and CDR2 from the germline V gene are SQVTM and ANQGSEA. The CDR3 totals 13 residues. The CDR3 spells CSAGAVNTGELFF. DNA for the CDR3: TGCAGTGCTGGGGCAGTTAACACCGGGGAGCTGTTTTTT.

In this sample, this clonotype turned up a few times. One junction end disagrees with the germline gene, perhaps due to a read error. Here the CDR3 reads CASSLGTSGISGELSF. The CDR3 DNA reads as TGTGCCAGCAGCTTGGGGACTAGCGGGATTAGCGGGGAGCTGTCTTTT. The V call is TRBV5-4, the J call TRBJ2-2; 12 nucleotides match TRBD2. The germline gives CDR1 SGHNT, CDR2 YYREEE (reference sequence). The CDR3 runs 16 residues.

Comment on this clonotype: This may stem from a read error, because a much larger clone lies one nucleotide away. This chain connects TRBV11-2 to TRBJ2-5; 12 positions match TRBD1. From germline, CDR1 is SGHAT and CDR2 FQNNGV. The length of the CDR3 is 14 residues. CDR3 bases: TGTGCCATCAGCCCGGGACAGGGGGCAGAGACCCAGTACTTC. It encodes CAISPGQGAETQYF.

Details on this clonotype: Being one base from a much bigger clone, this may be a read error. The gene calls are TRBV5-1 and TRBJ2-3; 7 nucleotides line up with TRBD2. Germline CDR1 SGHRS, CDR2 YFSETQ. There are 14 residues in the CDR3. Trimming took 6 bases from V and 5 from J; bases not matched to a gene: 9. CDR3 protein: CASTVGVAGDTQYF. Here the CDR3 DNA reads TGCGCCAGCACCGTGGGGGTAGCGGGAGATACGCAGTATTTT.

The chain has TRBV5-4 and TRBJ2-7; 7 bases agree with TRBD2. After removal of 4 bases from V and 6 bases from J, the junction contained 13 bases not matched to a gene. Germline V gives CDR1 SGHNT, CDR2 YYREEE (reference sequence). The CDR3 loop spans 15 amino acids. The CDR3 region has the DNA TGTGCCAGCAGCACAGGACTAGTTTCACATTCCGAGCAGTACTTC. This gives the protein CASSTGLVSHSEQYF.

Concerning this clonotype itself: The junction departs from germline at one end; a sequencing error may be responsible. J is TRBJ1-5 and V is TRBV6-2 or TRBV6-3, with D possibly TRBD1 on 5 matching bases. There are 15 residues in the CDR3. The germline V gene has CDR1 MNHEY and CDR2 SVGEGT. The CDR3 DNA sequence: TGTGCCAGCAGGGCACGGGGGGTGGGGGATCAGTCCCAGCATTTT. Its translation is CASRARGVGDQSQHF.

This clonotype came up once. This chain connects TRBV11-2 to TRBJ2-7, with D perhaps TRBD2 (6 bases). This CDR3 is built from 12 residues. V was trimmed by 7 bases and J by 6 bases, leaving 13 bases between them. The germline CDR1 and CDR2 sequences are SGHAT and FQNNGV. In DNA form, the CDR3 reads TGTGCCAGCAACTCAGACGGGGGCGAGCAGTACTTC. Its protein is CASNSDGGEQYF.

As for this clonotype: At one of its ends the junction is not consistent with the germline gene, which may arise from a read error. The chain employs TRBV28 and TRBJ1-4; no clear D gene. The CDR3 is made up of 13 amino acids. The germline CDR1 and CDR2 sequences are MDHEN and SYDVKM. The CDR3: CASSLWSREKLFF. CDR3 coding DNA: TGCGCCAGCAGTTTGTGGAGTCGTGAAAAACTGTTTTTT.

Note on this clonotype: With a much larger clone just one base away, this may be a read error. The J gene is TRBJ2-7, the V gene TRBV29-1; D could derive from TRBD1 or TRBD2 (6 bases each). The CDR3 has 14 amino acids. V was trimmed by 8 bases and J by 7 bases, leaving 24 bases between them. Germline-derived CDR1 and CDR2 are SQVTM and ANQGSEA. This CDR3 reads CSIGGGLGRGEQYF. The CDR3 DNA is TGCAGCATTGGAGGGGGACTCGGTCGTGGGGAGCAGTACTTC.